The rows below give T cell receptor beta chains drawn from one sample of a study of shared clonotypes between healthy human individuals. Method: immunoSEQ multiplex PCR; TCRdb's copy keeps in-frame clones and lacks some. The sample includes over 2 million clones, around 96% of them seen just once. The sequencing sample was made of naive CD8+ T cells sorted from blood. Receptors were obtained from a man aged 18 to 29 in good health. CDR3s include the opening cysteine and the closing phenylalanine or tryptophan. Each record gives: V gene, clone size, J gene, D gene, CDR3 DNA, CDR3 protein. D genes are given only for firm matches. Only some rows state a clone size, as once, few, many or a class for expanded clones.

>TRBV6-6|-|TRBJ1-2|-
TGTGCCAGCACCCCGGAGTCCCCGGGGGGCTACACCTTC
CASTPESPGGYTF
>TRBV9|-|TRBJ1-2|TRBD1
TGTGCCAGCAGCGCTGGGACAGGTCGGGCGGACTATGGCTACACCTTC
CASSAGTGRADYGYTF
>TRBV7-9|-|TRBJ2-2|-
TGTGCCAGCAGCCCTCAAACCGGGAACGCGAACACCGGGGAGCTGTTTTTT
CASSPQTGNANTGELFF
>TRBV19|-|TRBJ2-1|-
TGTGCCAGTAGTTCCTTTTACAACGACAATGAGCAGTTCTTC
CASSSFYNDNEQFF
>TRBV2|once|TRBJ1-6|TRBD1
TGTGCCAGCAGTGGCGGACAGGGCAATTCACCCCTCCACTTT
CASSGGQGNSPLHF
>TRBV9|-|TRBJ2-7|-
TGTGCCAGCAGCGTAGCTAGTCAGGACTACGAGCAGTACTTC
CASSVASQDYEQYF
>TRBV4-1|-|TRBJ1-4|TRBD1
TGCGCCAGCAGCCAAGAGCACGGGACAGCAACTAATGAAAAACTGTTTTTT
CASSQEHGTATNEKLFF
>TRBV29-1|-|TRBJ2-7|TRBD1
TGCAGCGTAAACAGGGGGCGGGAGCAGTACTTC
CSVNRGREQYF
>TRBV5-4|-|TRBJ2-4|-
TGTGCCAGCAGCTCGATGGCAAACATTCAGTACTTC
CASSSMANIQYF
>TRBV19|-|TRBJ2-7|TRBD2
TGTGCCAGTAGTATTCTATCAGCGGGAGTAGACGAGCAGTACTTC
CASSILSAGVDEQYF
>TRBV19|-|TRBJ2-6|-
TGTGCCAGTAGATCTGGGGCCAACGTCCTGACTTTC
CASRSGANVLTF
>TRBV15|once|TRBJ2-3|TRBD2
TGTGCCACCAGCACGCCAAGGGGGACTAGCGGGATCACAGATACGCAGTATTTT
CATSTPRGTSGITDTQYF
>TRBV4-2|-|TRBJ2-1|TRBD2
TGTGCCAGCAGCCAAGATAGGACTAGCGGGGTGTATGAGCAGTTCTTC
CASSQDRTSGVYEQFF
>TRBV30|-|TRBJ1-5|-
TGTGCCTGGAGTCCGACGGTTGCTTACAATCAGCCCCAGCATTTT
CAWSPTVAYNQPQHF
>TRBV7-9|-|TRBJ1-2|-
TGTGCCAGCAGCTTTGAAGGGGGGTATGGCTACACCTTC
CASSFEGGYGYTF
>TRBV6-1|once|TRBJ2-1|-
TGTGCCAGCAGTGAACATTGGGACGGGGAAAACAATGAGCAGTTCTTC
CASSEHWDGENNEQFF
>TRBV27|-|TRBJ2-5|TRBD2
TGTGCCAGCAGTTTATTAGCTAGCGGGAGTAAAACGGAGACCCAGTACTTC
CASSLLASGSKTETQYF
>TRBV27|-|TRBJ2-7|-
TGTGCCACCAGCTTAGCGGCTACCTACGAGCAGTACTTC
CATSLAATYEQYF
>TRBV30|-|TRBJ2-6|-
TGTGCCTGGCGGGAGAGACAGGTAGTTTACTCTGGGGCCAACGTCCTGACTTTC
CAWRERQVVYSGANVLTF
>TRBV27|-|TRBJ1-5|-
TGTGCCAGCAGTTTATTGGGGAGTGATCAGCCCCAGCATTTT
CASSLLGSDQPQHF
>TRBV5-1|-|TRBJ1-3|-
TGCGCCAGCAGTAGGGACTTCTCCTCTGGAAACACCATATATTTT
CASSRDFSSGNTIYF
>TRBV5-1|-|TRBJ2-7|-
TGCGCCAGCAGCTTCGGGACTTCATACGAGCAGTACTTC
CASSFGTSYEQYF
>TRBV7-9|-|TRBJ2-7|TRBD2
TGTGCCAGCAGCTCACTAGCGGGAGGGCTAATCTCCTACGAGCAGTACTTC
CASSSLAGGLISYEQYF
>TRBV6-5|-|TRBJ2-3|TRBD2
TGTGCCAGCAGGTTTCTAGCGGAAAGCACAGATACGCAGTATTTT
CASRFLAESTDTQYF
>TRBV7-9|-|TRBJ2-5|TRBD2
TGTGCCAGCAGAGCGGGAGGGCCTGACGAGACCCAGTACTTC
CASRAGGPDETQYF
>TRBV6-5|-|TRBJ2-1|-
TGTGCCAGCAGTTACTCGAACTACGACAATGAGCAGTTCTTC
CASSYSNYDNEQFF
>TRBV6-4|-|TRBJ1-1|-
TGTGCCAGCAGCCGGGACGGGAACACTGAAGCTTTCTTT
CASSRDGNTEAFF
>TRBV5-4|-|TRBJ1-3|-
TGTGCCAGCAGCGTGCAGGGAGGAAACACCATATATTTT
CASSVQGGNTIYF
>TRBV19|-|TRBJ1-2|TRBD1
TGTGCCAGTACCACAGGGGGGACATTGTACACCTTC
CASTTGGTLYTF
>TRBV6-5|-|TRBJ2-1|-
TGTGCCAGCAGTTACTCGACCACGGGGCTGGGTGAGCAGTTCTTC
CASSYSTTGLGEQFF
>TRBV29-1|-|TRBJ1-2|-
TGCAGCGTTGAGGAGGGTGAGGATGGCTACACCTTC
CSVEEGEDGYTF
>TRBV27|-|TRBJ1-5|-
TGTGCCAGCAGTCCGTCAGAATATAGCAATCAGCCCCAGCATTTT
CASSPSEYSNQPQHF
>TRBV2|-|TRBJ2-2|-
TGTGCCAGCAGTGACGGGGATGTGTGGACCGGGGAGCTGTTTTTT
CASSDGDVWTGELFF
>TRBV6-4|-|TRBJ1-6|-
TGTGCCAGCAGTGACTTTTGGAGGGACCAGAATTCACCCCTCCACTTT
CASSDFWRDQNSPLHF
>TRBV5-1|-|TRBJ1-2|TRBD1
TGCGCCAGCAGCTTGGAGGACAGGGACTATGGCTACACCTTC
CASSLEDRDYGYTF
>TRBV7-9|-|TRBJ2-3|-
TGTGCCAGCAGCTTACCGGGAGATAACGCGCAGTATTTT
CASSLPGDNAQYF
>TRBV6-1|once|TRBJ1-5|-
TGTGCCAGCAGTGAGGTTCCGGGTAGCAATCAGCCCCAGCATTTT
CASSEVPGSNQPQHF
>TRBV10-3|-|TRBJ2-1|-
TGTGCCATCACCGAGGCGAGAGGGGTCTACAATGAGCAGTTCTTC
CAITEARGVYNEQFF
>TRBV18|-|TRBJ1-2|TRBD1
TGTGCCAGCTCACCCGGACAGGGTGTCTATGGCTACACCTTC
CASSPGQGVYGYTF
>TRBV5-4|-|TRBJ1-1|TRBD1
TGTGCCAGCAGCCACGACAGGGCAGAAGCTTTCTTT
CASSHDRAEAFF
>TRBV7-9|-|TRBJ2-5|-
TGTGCCAGCAGCTCCGATGTGGCCCGAGAGACCCAGTACTTC
CASSSDVARETQYF
>TRBV4-1|once|TRBJ1-1|-
TGCGCCAGCAGCCAAGAAGGGGTGAACACTGAAGCTTTCTTT
CASSQEGVNTEAFF
>TRBV4-1|-|TRBJ1-1|TRBD1
TGCGCCAGCAGCCAAGATCCCGGACAGGGGACTGAAGCTTTCTTT
CASSQDPGQGTEAFF
>TRBV5-1|-|TRBJ2-1|-
TGCGCCAGCAGCTTGGAAGGGGACCCATTCACTTACAATGAGCAGTTCTTC
CASSLEGDPFTYNEQFF
>TRBV9|-|TRBJ2-3|TRBD1
TGTGCCAGCAGCGTAGTGGGGACAGGGGCGACAGATACGCAGTATTTT
CASSVVGTGATDTQYF
>TRBV2|-|TRBJ2-7|-
TGTGCCAGCAGTGAAGGTGCAGAGCTGTCCTACGAGCAGTACTTC
CASSEGAELSYEQYF
>TRBV7-6|-|TRBJ1-2|TRBD1
TGTGCCAGCAGCCAAGGGACAGGGAGCTATGGCTACACCTTC
CASSQGTGSYGYTF
>TRBV5-6|-|TRBJ2-7|-
TGTGCCAGCAGCTCACAGAGCTACGAGCAGTACTTC
CASSSQSYEQYF
>TRBV27|-|TRBJ2-6|-
TGTGCCAGCAGTTTATCGGAGAACCCTAGGTCCTCTGGGGCCAACGTCCTGACTTTC
CASSLSENPRSSGANVLTF
>TRBV9|-|TRBJ2-1|TRBD2
TGTGCCAGCAGCGCTAGCGGGAGCCCCTACAATGAGCAGTTCTTC
CASSASGSPYNEQFF
>TRBV19|-|TRBJ1-5|TRBD1
TGTGCCAGTAGTATTGATAGACAGGGTTGGCGACAGCCCCAGCATTTT
CASSIDRQGWRQPQHF
>TRBV4-1|few|TRBJ1-2|-
TGCGCCAGCAGCCACGGGGACCTCTATGGCTACACCTTC
CASSHGDLYGYTF
>TRBV11-2|-|TRBJ1-1|-
TGTGCCAGCAGCTTAGTACCTAACACTGAAGCTTTCTTT
CASSLVPNTEAFF
>TRBV27|-|TRBJ2-5|-
TGTGCCAGCAGTCTGGGGTTTCAAGAGACCCAGTACTTC
CASSLGFQETQYF
>TRBV5-6|-|TRBJ1-1|TRBD1
TGTGCCAGCAGCGTGACAGGGAGCACTGAAGCTTTCTTT
CASSVTGSTEAFF
>TRBV6-6|-|TRBJ1-1|-
TGTGCCAGCAGCCCTCGCGGGGGGCTTAACACTGAAGCTTTCTTT
CASSPRGGLNTEAFF
>TRBV28|-|TRBJ2-7|-
TGTGCCAGCAGTTTAGGGTCGGGGTTCTCCTACGAGCAGTACTTC
CASSLGSGFSYEQYF
>TRBV28|-|TRBJ2-3|-
TGTGCCAGCAGTTTGGCAGATACGCAGTATTTT
CASSLADTQYF